One and the same sample provided the 8 T cell receptor beta chains below, sequenced in a study of long-term antiretroviral therapy in people with HIV. Researchers report immunoSEQ v3.0 was run at survey level. Method: immunoSEQ multiplex PCR; TCRdb's copy keeps in-frame clones and lacks some. The sample yields about 39,000 clones, roughly nine tenths seen once. Sequenced here: unsorted PBMCs, sampled 1.2 years after starting antiretroviral therapy. Receptors originate from a woman aged 45-60 years with HIV.

The chain links TRBV6-6 to TRBJ1-2; unclear D gene. Trimming shortened V by 2 bases and J by 4 bases, and 11 bases separated the two germline ends. The CDR3 runs to 14 residues. Germline CDR1 MNHNY, CDR2 SVGAGI (reference sequence). The CDR3 region has the DNA TGTGCCAGCAGTTACGGCGCCCAGCCCTATGGCTACACCTTC. It yields the protein CASSYGAQPYGYTF.

The CDR3 spells CAISAGTVSYEQYF. The CDR3 DNA reads TGTGCCATCAGTGCCGGGACAGTCTCCTACGAGCAGTACTTC. This sequence joins TRBV10-3 and TRBJ2-7, with 7 bases lining up with TRBD1. This CDR3 has 14 residues. V was clipped by 4 bases and J by 0 bases; unmatched bases: 3. The germline CDR1 and CDR2 sequences are ENHRY and SYGVKD.

This clone was detected once. The chain recombines TRBV5-8 with TRBJ1-3; D might be TRBD1 (6 bases). Germline V gene sequence: CDR1 SGHTS, CDR2 YDEGEE. The V and J ends lost 2 bases and 4 bases respectively, with 13 bases between them. The CDR3 contains 15 residues. The CDR3 nucleotides read TGTGCCAGCAGCTTCAGAGGGGGAGCAGGAAACACCATATATTTT. It is translated as CASSFRGGAGNTIYF. The full variable domain, rest sourced from reference TRBV5-8 and TRBJ1-3, is EAGVTQSPTHLIKTRGQQATLRCSPISGHTSVYWYQQALGLGLQFLLWYDEGEERNRGNFPPRFSGRQFPNYSSELNVNALELEDSALYLCASSFRGGAGNTIYFGEGSWLTVV.

The chain is built from TRBV5-1 and TRBJ2-5, with D perhaps TRBD1 (5 bases). Germline V gene sequence: CDR1 SGHRS, CDR2 YFSETQ. The CDR3 runs 15 residues. V shed 3 bases and J shed 3 bases, with 15 bases lying between them. The CDR3 protein is CASSSSRAAKETQYF. In DNA, the CDR3 is TGCGCCAGCAGCTCCTCCAGGGCAGCTAAAGAGACCCAGTACTTC.

This chain uses TRBV11-3 with TRBJ1-3, with D unclear. Germline CDR1 reads SGHNT; CDR2 reads YENEEA. The V and J ends lost 5 bases and 4 bases respectively, with 9 bases between them. The CDR3 spans 13 residues. The CDR3 loop is CASSPGRGNTIYF. CDR3 in DNA: TGTGCCAGCAGCCCCGGCAGGGGAAACACCATATATTTT. The variable domain in full, completed from reference TRBV11-3 and TRBJ1-3, reads EAGVVQSPRYKIIEKKQPVAFWCNPISGHNTLYWYLQNLGQGPELLIRYENEEAVDDSQLPKDRFSAERLKGVDSTLKIQPAELGDSAVYLCASSPGRGNTIYFGEGSWLTVV.

The CDR3 here is CASSLRVGGTDTQYF. CDR3 bases: TGTGCCAGCAGTTTAAGGGTGGGGGGCACAGATACGCAGTATTTT. The V call is TRBV27, the J call TRBJ2-3, with D possibly being TRBD1 or TRBD2 (5 bases each). The germline V gene has CDR1 MNHEY and CDR2 SMNVEV (reference sequence). This CDR3 comprises 15 residues. Trimming shortened V by 2 bases and J by 1 base, and 10 bases separated the two germline ends.

The J gene is TRBJ1-1, the V gene TRBV7-2, with 7 bases that match TRBD1. Trimming cost V 3 bases and J 1 base; bases outside gene matches: 2. There are 14 residues in the CDR3. CDR1 SGHTA and CDR2 FQGNSA come from the germline V gene. CDR3 in DNA: TGTGCCAGCAGCTTCTACAGGGGGAACACTGAAGCTTTCTTT. Its translation is CASSFYRGNTEAFF.

V gene TRBV28 combines with J gene TRBJ1-1, with a weak D call TRBD1 (6 bases). The V gene's germline CDR1 is MDHEN and CDR2 SYDVKM. This CDR3 has 15 amino acids. The V end was cut by 5 bases, the J end by 3 bases, with 16 bases between. The DNA of the CDR3 is TGTGCCAGCAGTGCGAACAGGGTTGGGGACACTGAAGCTTTCTTT. It specifies CASSANRVGDTEAFF.